This entry concerns a single T cell receptor beta chain. This record comes from a study of blood T cell repertoires in COVID-19. The assay was immunoSEQ multiplex PCR, and TCRdb's table has in-frame clones only and misses some. The table includes almost 500,000 clones, less than 90% detected once. V was pared by 2 bases and J by 7 bases, with 12 bases between. The CDR3 is 14 residues long. Germline values: CDR1 SGHTA, CDR2 FQGNSA. Material for sequencing was PBMCs or T cells enriched from blood (not recorded which). This chain connects TRBV7-2 to TRBJ2-1, with a weak D call TRBD2 (5 bases). The source is a woman aged 55-69 years who had recovered from COVID-19. The CDR3 nucleotides read TGTGCCAGCAGCTTACGGCCGGGATGGAATGAGCAGTTCTTC. Residues: CASSLRPGWNEQFF.